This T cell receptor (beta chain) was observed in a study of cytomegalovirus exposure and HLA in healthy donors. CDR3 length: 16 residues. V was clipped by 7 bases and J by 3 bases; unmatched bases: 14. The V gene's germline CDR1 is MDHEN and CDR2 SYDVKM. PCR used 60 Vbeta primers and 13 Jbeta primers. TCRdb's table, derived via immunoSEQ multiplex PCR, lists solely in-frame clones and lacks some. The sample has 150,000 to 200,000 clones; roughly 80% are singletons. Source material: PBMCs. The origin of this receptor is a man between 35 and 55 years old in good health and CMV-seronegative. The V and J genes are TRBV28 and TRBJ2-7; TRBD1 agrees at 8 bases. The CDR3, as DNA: TGTGCCAGCACCTCTGCTTTGGGACAGGTGTACTACGAGCAGTACTTC. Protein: CASTSALGQVYYEQYF.